A selection of T cell receptor beta chains follows, all from one sample in a study of response to subunit inactivated influenza vaccine. One entry per CDR3 protein results from TCRdb running MiXCR on the RT-PCR reads. Among hundreds of thousands of distinct CDR3 sequences listed, around 15% were seen once. This material consisted of PBMCs from blood, taken 14 days before vaccination. These receptors all come from a man aged 50-60 years who received an inactivated influenza vaccine. Both conserved end residues are part of each CDR3. The D gene is left open where the match is weak. Size is stated for part of the rows, as once, few or many counts, or as a class when the clone is expanded.

clone size	V gene	J gene	D gene	CDR3 protein	CDR3 DNA
many	TRBV28	TRBJ1-6	NA	CASSLWVAREGSPLHF	TGTGCCAGCAGTTTATGGGTGGCCAGGGAGGGTTCACCCCTCCACTTT
NA	TRBV6-1	TRBJ1-6	NA	CASSEPVRGSPLHF	TGTGCCAGCAGTGAACCGGTTCGGGGGTCACCCCTCCACTTT
few	TRBV14	TRBJ2-5	NA	CASSQFGETQYF	TGTGCCAGCAGCCAATTCGGCGAGACCCAGTACTTC
few	TRBV29-1	TRBJ2-3	TRBD2	CSVDWLAENTDTQYF	TGCAGCGTTGATTGGCTAGCGGAAAACACAGATACGCAGTATTTT
many	TRBV12-3/TRBV12-4	TRBJ2-7	TRBD1	CASSTTGGEQYF	TGTGCCAGCAGCACGACAGGGGGAGAGCAGTACTTC
NA	TRBV7-2	TRBJ2-7	TRBD2	CASSLVIRLAGGEQYF	TGTGCCAGCAGCTTAGTTATTCGACTAGCGGGAGGGGAGCAGTACTTC
many	TRBV4-3	TRBJ2-5	NA	CASSPVGGETQYF	TGCGCCAGCAGCCCGGTAGGGGGGGAGACCCAGTACTTC
NA	TRBV28	TRBJ2-5	NA	CASSLSLSGQRETQYF	TGTGCCAGCAGTTTATCGCTGTCAGGGCAACGGGAGACCCAGTACTTC
few	TRBV28	TRBJ2-3	NA	CASSLARHPDTQYF	TGTGCCAGCAGTCTAGCCAGACATCCAGATACGCAGTATTTT
NA	TRBV30	TRBJ2-7	NA	CAWSPTASRIYEQYF	TGTGCCTGGAGTCCCACAGCTAGCCGAATCTACGAGCAGTACTTC
NA	TRBV25-1	TRBJ2-7	NA	CASSRTATYEQYF	TGTGCCAGCTCACGGACAGCGACCTACGAGCAGTACTTC